The sequence of this TCR beta chain was determined in a study of PD-L1 blockade in urothelial cancer. As for the study in general: Patients commenced atezolizumab in the mid-2010s, and it was given at 1,200 mg intravenously every 3 weeks.

This clone occurred once. Its cognate antigen is unknown. Every PCR received spiked-in synthetic TCR analog templates. Profiled with immunoSEQ multiplex PCR; TCRdb holds only in-frame clones, not every one. The table shows approximately 100,000 clones, with approximately 91% occurring only once. Study conclusions and caveats: At 3 weeks on treatment, tumor-associated clones expanded more with durable benefit.

This CDR3 is 13 amino acids long. Germline V gene sequence: CDR1 SQVTM, CDR2 ANQGSEA. The trim removed 7 bases at V and 7 bases at J, leaving 9 bases unmatched. The V and J genes are TRBV29-1 and TRBJ1-1, with 10 bases that match TRBD1. Sequencing used PBMCs, obtained around atezolizumab (anti-PD-L1) treatment. The TCR sequence derives from a woman older than 75 with urothelial cancer. The CDR3 sequence: CSASGTGVLEAFF. CDR3 in DNA: TGCAGCGCATCCGGGACAGGGGTTCTTGAAGCTTTCTTT. Drawing the rest from reference TRBV29-1 and TRBJ1-1, the complete variable domain is SAVISQKPSRDICQRGTSLTIQCQVDSQVTMMFWYRQQPGQSLTLIATANQGSEATYESGFVIDKFPISRPNLTFSTLTVSNMSPEDSSIYLCSASGTGVLEAFFGQGTRLTVV.